The 23 T cell receptor beta chains in this list originate from one sample, sequenced in a study of radiotherapy plus CTLA-4 blockade in lung cancer. Measured with immunoSEQ multiplex PCR; TCRdb has only the in-frame clones, and not every one. The table records 45,000 or so clones, around 73% of them present only once. Source: peripheral blood, taken from a patient treated with radiotherapy plus ipilimumab. These receptors originate from a human donor with non-small cell lung cancer who had a complete response to radiotherapy plus ipilimumab.

The V gene is TRBV6-4, the J gene TRBJ2-1; TRBD2 matches 9 bases. The CDR3 contains 19 residues. CDR1 is MRHNA, CDR2 SNTAGT, per germline. J lost 4 bases, V lost 0 bases, and 13 bases had no gene match. The CDR3 DNA is TGTGCCAGCAGTGACTCGATCCCGGCGGGAGGGTGGGGTTACAATGAGCAGTTCTTC. Translation gives CASSDSIPAGGWGYNEQFF.

The V call is TRBV28, the J call TRBJ2-2; 14 nucleotides match TRBD2. CDR3 size: 19 residues. CDR1 is MDHEN and CDR2 is SYDVKM in the germline V gene. The junction had 8 bases not matched to a gene; V was cut back by 5 bases and J by 0 bases. CDR3 nucleotides: TGTGCCAGCAGTCCCCCCCAGACTAGCGGGAGGGCGAACACCGGGGAGCTGTTTTTT. This gives the protein CASSPPQTSGRANTGELFF.

V usage is TRBV6-1 and J usage is TRBJ1-5; D is unresolved. Trimming took off 3 bases at V and 11 bases at J, with 17 bases between the two ends. The CDR3 has 14 amino acids. Germline assignment: CDR1 MNHNS and CDR2 SASEGT. This chain's CDR3 is CASSETTARGAQHF. For the CDR3, the DNA is TGTGCCAGCAGTGAGACGACGGCCCGAGGAGCCCAGCATTTT.

The rearrangement links TRBV5-7 to TRBJ2-5; D is possibly TRBD1 (6 bases). TRBV5-7 is labeled an ORF, and its function is uncertain. The CDR3 sequence is 16 residues long. Deletions cut 0 bases from V and 4 bases from J, with 16 bases between. The CDR3 nucleotides read TGTGCCAGCAGCTTGGCCAACAGGGCTAGGCCAGAGACCCAGTACTTC. Translated: CASSLANRARPETQYF.

The chain combines TRBV7-2 with TRBJ1-5; 7 bases agree with TRBD1. The V and J ends lost 5 bases and 2 bases, in that order; junction bases with no gene match: 6. Germline V CDR1 and CDR2: SGHTA, FQGNSA. There are 15 residues in the CDR3. The CDR3 bases are TGTGCCAGCAGCGCAAACAGGGGACGCAATCAGCCCCAGCATTTT. Translated, it gives CASSANRGRNQPQHF.

This clone was counted between two and nine times. This chain connects TRBV29-1 to TRBJ2-1, with 16 positions matching TRBD2. Trimming cost V 4 bases and J 9 bases; bases outside gene matches: 27. The CDR3 loop spans 22 amino acids. Germline assignment: CDR1 SQVTM and CDR2 ANQGSEA. The CDR3: CSVVPGTSGGAPPEGPRTEQFF. The CDR3 bases are TGCAGCGTTGTCCCCGGGACTAGCGGGGGGGCCCCCCCCGAGGGTCCCAGGACTGAGCAGTTCTTC.

This clone has just a few counts. This chain uses TRBV7-8 with TRBJ1-1, with D possibly matching TRBD1 (6 bases). CDR1 SGHVS and CDR2 FQNEAQ come from the germline V gene. The V end was cut by 3 bases, the J end by 0 bases, with 20 bases between. This CDR3 has 18 amino acids. The CDR3 sequence is CASSFLLRETGMNTEAFF. CDR3 DNA: TGTGCCAGCAGCTTCCTTCTCCGGGAAACAGGGATGAACACTGAAGCTTTCTTT.

CDR3 sequence reads: CASIDRDSSYEQYF. The CDR3 region has the DNA TGTGCCAGCATTGATAGGGACAGCTCCTACGAGCAGTACTTC. The rearrangement uses TRBV6-5 and TRBJ2-7; 7 bases are a match to TRBD1. Per germline, CDR1 MNHEY and CDR2 SVGAGI. The CDR3 loop spans 14 amino acids. V gave up 7 bases and J gave up 0 bases; unmatched junction bases: 6.

The chain carries TRBV10-1 and TRBJ1-2, with 9 bases identical to TRBD1. The V gene's germline CDR1 is WNHNN and CDR2 SYGVQD (reference sequence). V lost 6 bases, J lost 4 bases, and 3 bases stayed unmatched. The CDR3 is made up of 13 amino acids. The CDR3 DNA follows: TGCGCCAGCAGCGGGACAGGGAGCTATGGCTACACCTTC. This codes for CASSGTGSYGYTF.

V gene TRBV5-4 combines with J gene TRBJ2-2; no clear D. Germline CDR1 and CDR2: SGHNT and YYREEE (reference sequence). V shed 4 bases and J shed 7 bases, with 14 bases lying between them. CDR3 length: 14 amino acids. The CDR3 protein is CASSPSASHGELFF. As DNA, the CDR3 is TGTGCCAGCAGCCCCAGCGCGAGTCACGGGGAGCTGTTTTTT. The full variable domain, rest sourced from reference TRBV5-4 and TRBJ2-2, is ETGVTQSPTHLIKTRGQQVTLRCSSQSGHNTVSWYQQALGQGPQFIFQYYREEENGRGNFPPRFSGLQFPNYSSELNVNALELDDSALYLCASSPSASHGELFFGEGSRLTVL.

V gene TRBV19 combines with J gene TRBJ2-6, with 7 bases lining up with TRBD1. The CDR3 sequence is 14 residues long. V lost 6 bases and J lost 2; bases outside the gene matches: 1. Germline lookup yields CDR1 LNHDA and CDR2 SQIVND (reference sequence). The CDR3 protein is CASSTGAGANVLTF. In DNA form, the CDR3 reads TGTGCCAGTAGCACAGGGGCTGGGGCCAACGTCCTGACTTTC.

The CDR3 DNA reads TGTGCCAGCAGTGAAGGTCGGACAGGGCTCTATGGCTACACCTTC. Translated: CASSEGRTGLYGYTF. V gene TRBV2 combines with J gene TRBJ1-2; 8 bases are a match to TRBD1. V shed 1 base and J 4 bases; nucleotides not matched to a gene: 5. The CDR3 covers 15 residues. In germline, CDR1 is SNHLY, CDR2 FYNNEI.

This clone was seen only a few times. The chain has TRBV6-6 and TRBJ2-1; 8 bases line up with TRBD2. V trimming: 6 bases; J trimming: 2 bases; junction bases outside the gene matches: 6. Germline CDR1 reads MNHNY; CDR2 reads SVGAGI (reference sequence). This CDR3 has 15 amino acids. CDR3 sequence: CASRDLAGTYNEQFF. CDR3 DNA: TGTGCCAGCAGAGACCTAGCGGGTACCTACAATGAGCAGTTCTTC.

The rearrangement joins TRBV7-9 to TRBJ1-2, with TRBD1 as a possible D gene (5 bases). The V and J ends lost 0 bases and 5 bases respectively, with 13 bases between them. CDR1 is SEHNR, CDR2 FQNEAQ, per germline (reference sequence). The CDR3 extends over 15 amino acids. The CDR3, as DNA: TGTGCCAGCAGCTTAGCGCTCGGGACTACTTATGGCTACACCTTC. Translation gives CASSLALGTTYGYTF. The full variable domain, in which reference TRBV7-9 and TRBJ1-2 provide the parts outside the CDR3, is DTGVSQNPRHKITKRGQNVTFRCDPISEHNRLYWYRQTLGQGPEFLTYFQNEAQLEKSRLLSDRFSAERPKGSFSTLEIQRTEQGDSAMYLCASSLALGTTYGYTFGSGTRLTVV.

The chain uses TRBV5-6 and TRBJ2-1; 11 bases are shared with TRBD2. This CDR3 is built from 18 residues. J lost 9 bases, V lost 4 bases, and 18 bases had no gene match. Germline V gene lookup returns CDR1 SGHDT and CDR2 YYEEEE. CDR3 DNA: TGTGCCAGCAGCGACCGGACTAGCGGGCTGTCTAGGGGTGGTGAGCAGTTCTTC. This encodes CASSDRTSGLSRGGEQFF.

Points on this clone: Sequence at one end of the junction differs from germline and may be a read error. The rearrangement joins TRBV5-1 to TRBJ1-3; D gene ambiguous. From germline, CDR1 is SGHRS and CDR2 YFSETQ. This CDR3 region has 15 residues. CDR3 DNA: TGCGCCGGCAGCAAAAATACTGACTCTGGAAACACCATATATTTT. Its translation is CAGSKNTDSGNTIYF.

The chain has TRBV2 and TRBJ1-5, with D possibly being TRBD1 (6 bases). CDR3 length: 15 residues. The germline CDR1 and CDR2 sequences are SNHLY and FYNNEI. Trimming shortened V by 5 bases and J by 2 bases, and 13 bases separated the two germline ends. The CDR3 coding sequence is TGTGCCAGCAGTCTACAGGGTTTGGGCAATCAGCCCCAGCATTTT. This sequence encodes CASSLQGLGNQPQHF.

The chain couples TRBV5-1 to TRBJ1-1, with D tentatively TRBD1 (5 bases). Germline CDR1 and CDR2: SGHRS and YFSETQ. The CDR3 loop spans 14 amino acids. The germline V and J ends were trimmed by 4 bases and 6 bases, with 16 bases remaining between them. CDR3 nucleotides: TGCGCCAGCAGCCTCTCGGGCAGGGCCCCTGAAGCTTTCTTT. It encodes CASSLSGRAPEAFF. The whole variable domain, remainder taken from reference TRBV5-1 and TRBJ1-1, is KAGVTQTPRYLIKTRGQQVTLSCSPISGHRSVSWYQQTPGQGLQFLFEYFSETQRNKGNFPGRFSGRQFSNSRSEMNVSTLELGDSALYLCASSLSGRAPEAFFGQGTRLTVV.

The chain is built from TRBV5-4 and TRBJ2-3; 7 positions match TRBD2. CDR3 size: 16 residues. V trimming: 1 base; J trimming: 7 bases; junction bases outside the gene matches: 12. CDR1 is SGHNT, CDR2 YYREEE, per germline (reference sequence). In DNA form, the CDR3 reads TGTGCCAGCAGCTTGTGGATTCGGCGGGAGCTTCATACGCAGTATTTT. Residues: CASSLWIRRELHTQYF.

The chain recombines TRBV2 with TRBJ2-1, with a tentative D call TRBD1 (6 bases). Germline loops: CDR1 SNHLY, CDR2 FYNNEI. The CDR3 covers 14 residues. V was clipped by 4 bases and J by 9 bases, with 16 bases between them. The CDR3 reads CASSGTGLWTEQFF. CDR3 DNA sequence: TGTGCCAGCAGTGGCACAGGGCTCTGGACTGAGCAGTTCTTC.

The chain is built from TRBV28 and TRBJ1-1, with unresolved D. Germline V CDR1 and CDR2: MDHEN, SYDVKM. V lost 2 bases and J 5 bases, leaving 6 bases between the germline ends. The CDR3 extends over 12 amino acids. CDR3 bases: TGTGCCAGCAGTTTAAGAGGTACTGAAGCTTTCTTT. Translation gives CASSLRGTEAFF.

Only a few counts were recorded for this clone. The CDR3, as DNA: TGTGCCATCAGTGATTTTGGGGGGGGTGAGCAGTTCTTC. This translates into CAISDFGGGEQFF. The gene calls are TRBV10-3 and TRBJ2-1, with TRBD2 matching over 7 bases. CDR3 length equals 13 residues. With V trimmed by 3 bases and J by 9 bases, 5 bases remained unmatched. CDR1 is ENHRY, CDR2 SYGVKD, per germline.

This clone was seen only a few times. The V and J genes are TRBV6-5 and TRBJ2-7; possibly TRBD2 for D (5 bases). Germline V gene sequence: CDR1 MNHEY, CDR2 SVGAGI. Trimming left V 8 bases short and J 7 bases short, with 18 bases between. The CDR3 runs 13 residues. The CDR3 DNA follows: TGTGCCAGCCAGAAGAGGGAAACGGCTGAGCAGTACTTC. Translating it yields CASQKRETAEQYF.